This T cell receptor beta chain is drawn from a study of blood T cell repertoires in COVID-19. Turning to the study itself: COVID-19 samples, acute and convalescent, were from the United States, Italy and Spain. PBMCs, B-cell-depleted T cells, or T cells provided the cDNA or gDNA that made up the material.

While infection was still active, Seattle patients were enrolled and then followed longitudinally. V was pared by 6 bases and J by 4 bases, with 7 bases of the junction left unmatched. The CDR3 runs to 14 residues. CDR1 LNHDA and CDR2 SQIVND come from the germline V gene (reference sequence). Here immunoSEQ multiplex PCR was the method, and the copy in TCRdb shows in-frame clones only, minus some. Counted here are roughly 150,000 clones, more than 75% occurring once; the ten biggest clones make up under 8.5%. The rearrangement links TRBV19 to TRBJ1-2, with 8 positions matching TRBD1. This TCR was recovered from a woman aged 55-70 years with COVID-19, enrolled during active disease. The sample taken for sequencing was peripheral blood. The CDR3 sequence: CASSLLTGVYGYTF. For the CDR3, the DNA is TGTGCCAGTAGCCTCCTGACAGGGGTCTATGGCTACACCTTC. The entire variable domain, with the rest obtained from reference TRBV19 and TRBJ1-2, is as follows: DGGITQSPKYLFRKEGQNVTLSCEQNLNHDAMYWYRQDPGQGLRLIYYSQIVNDFQKGDIAEGYSVSREKKESFPLTVTSAQKNPTAFYLCASSLLTGVYGYTFGSGTRLTVV.